Presented here are 6 T cell receptor beta chains from one specimen sequenced in a study of blood T cell repertoires in COVID-19. The table came from immunoSEQ multiplex PCR; TCRdb's copy has only in-frame clones and leaves some out. Of over 200,000 clones listed, around 83% were seen once; the top ten hold approximately 5.3%. The sample was peripheral blood. The receptor set was obtained from an elderly man with acute or convalescent COVID-19.

CDR3 residues: CASSLPPPGTGSTEAFF. The DNA of the CDR3 is TGTGCCAGCAGCTTGCCCCCTCCCGGGACCGGGAGCACTGAAGCTTTCTTT. This rearrangement joins TRBV7-9 to TRBJ1-1; perhaps TRBD1 as D (5 bases). Germline V gene sequence: CDR1 SEHNR, CDR2 FQNEAQ (reference sequence). Trimming took off 3 bases at V and 4 bases at J, with 21 bases between the two ends. The CDR3 is made up of 17 amino acids.

This clone was seen just once. The chain has TRBV28 and TRBJ1-1; D might be TRBD1 (5 bases). The V end was cut by 2 bases, the J end by 7 bases, with 17 bases between. The CDR3 has 15 residues. Germline assignment: CDR1 MDHEN and CDR2 SYDVKM. The CDR3 nucleotides are TGTGCCAGCAGTTTAAGTTGGCGGGGGGTAGATGAAGCTTTCTTT. Protein sequence: CASSLSWRGVDEAFF.

As regards this clone: Other DNA sequences in the same sample also yield this CDR3. The rearrangement links TRBV5-1 to TRBJ2-7; 8 bases map to TRBD1. This CDR3 spans 14 amino acids. CDR1 and CDR2 from the germline V gene are SGHRS and YFSETQ. The V and J ends lost 5 bases and 1 base, in that order; junction bases with no gene match: 5. For the CDR3, the DNA is TGCGCCAGCAGTCCCGGGACAGGATCCTACGAGCAGTACTTC. It translates to CASSPGTGSYEQYF.

The V call is TRBV9, the J call TRBJ2-2; 8 nucleotides agree with TRBD1. J was trimmed by 7 bases and V by 0 bases; bases with no gene match: 5. The V gene's germline CDR1 is SGDLS and CDR2 YYNGEE. The CDR3 contains 15 residues. CDR3 residues: CASSVGAGGGGELFF. The CDR3 nucleotides are TGTGCCAGCAGCGTAGGGGCAGGGGGCGGCGGGGAGCTGTTTTTT.

V usage is TRBV7-2 and J usage is TRBJ2-5; D is possibly TRBD2 (5 bases). The CDR3 sequence is 14 residues long. Trimming stripped 2 bases from V and 2 bases from J, with 9 bases between. The germline V gene encodes CDR1 SGHTA and CDR2 FQGNSA. The CDR3 nucleotides are TGTGCCAGCAGCTTACGAACTAGACAAGAGACCCAGTACTTC. Translation: CASSLRTRQETQYF.

This clone was seen a handful of times. CDR3 loop: CASSYPTLAERARLSYEQYF. DNA for the CDR3: TGTGCCAGCAGTTACCCGACCCTAGCGGAGAGGGCCCGATTATCCTACGAGCAGTACTTC. The gene calls are TRBV6-2 or TRBV6-3 and TRBJ2-7; 7 nucleotides agree with TRBD2. The CDR3 extends over 20 amino acids. V gave up 2 bases and J gave up 1 base; unmatched junction bases: 20. Per germline, CDR1 MNHEY and CDR2 SVGEGT.